The 27 T cell receptor beta chains given below trace back to one sample, sequenced in a study of cytomegalovirus exposure and HLA in healthy donors (TCRdb year 2017). Receptor libraries were prepared by the immunoSEQ multiplex PCR assay. A mixture of 60 forward primers for TCR Vbeta segments and 13 reverse primers for TCR Jbeta segments was used in the multiplex PCR. In TCRdb, the immuneACCESS table is reduced to in-frame sequences with V and J assigned. These tables do not hold every clone; where another copy was compared, an unresolved V gene accounts for under half, and the others remain unexplained. The sample table contains some 150,000 clones; only one count was recorded for more than 80% of them. 5.5% to 8% of the sample is held by the ten biggest clonotypes. The specimen sequenced was PBMCs. All receptors derive from a woman aged 25 to 39 in good health and CMV-seropositive.

About this clone itself: Other DNA sequences within the sample encode an identical CDR3. V gene TRBV6-6 combines with J gene TRBJ2-7, with 8 bases that match TRBD2. This CDR3 contains 15 residues. The V segment lost 5 bases and the J segment 1 base; nucleotides outside the gene matches: 7. Germline values: CDR1 MNHNY, CDR2 SVGAGI (reference sequence). The CDR3 nucleotides are TGTGCCAGCAGTCGGACCAGCGGGGGATCCTACGAGCAGTACTTC. Its protein product is CASSRTSGGSYEQYF.

The chain links TRBV7-9 to TRBJ2-1; D unclear. The V and J ends lost 6 bases and 0 bases respectively, with 15 bases between them. The CDR3 covers 16 residues. The germline V gene encodes CDR1 SEHNR and CDR2 FQNEAQ (reference sequence). The CDR3 region has the DNA TGTGCCAGCAGTTCACTTATCTCATTCTCCTACAATGAGCAGTTCTTC. Its protein is CASSSLISFSYNEQFF.

The chain uses TRBV15 and TRBJ2-1, with 11 bases lining up with TRBD1. The length of the CDR3 is 15 residues. Germline-derived CDR1 and CDR2 are LNHNV and YYDKDF (reference sequence). Unmatched junction bases numbered 12, after V lost 5 bases and J lost 12 bases. In DNA, the CDR3 is TGTGCCACCAGCGAGGGGACAGGGGGAGTAGTGGGGCAGTTCTTC. The encoded protein is CATSEGTGGVVGQFF. Complete variable domain (other parts from reference TRBV15 and TRBJ2-1): DAMVIQNPRYQVTQFGKPVTLSCSQTLNHNVMYWYQQKSSQAPKLLFHYYDKDFNNEADTPDNFQSRRPNTSFCFLDIRSPGLGDTAMYLCATSEGTGGVVGQFFGPGTRLTVL.

This chain links TRBV9 with TRBJ2-1; D gene ambiguous. Trimming removed 3 bases from V and 0 bases from J, with 13 bases in between. The germline V gene encodes CDR1 SGDLS and CDR2 YYNGEE. The CDR3 has 16 amino acids. Written as DNA, the CDR3 is TGTGCCAGCAGCGCCCGTGGTCAGGCCTCCTACAATGAGCAGTTCTTC. It is translated as CASSARGQASYNEQFF.

The rearrangement links TRBV7-2 to TRBJ1-1, with D maybe TRBD1 (6 bases). Germline assignment: CDR1 SGHTA and CDR2 FQGNSA. This CDR3 has 16 residues. Trimming took 1 base from V and 3 from J, leaving 15 bases between them. The DNA of the CDR3 is TGTGCCAGCAGCTTAGATGGGGGCACGGTGGACACTGAAGCTTTCTTT. It specifies CASSLDGGTVDTEAFF.

The chain couples TRBV18 to TRBJ1-1; a possible D gene is TRBD1 (5 bases). Per the germline V gene, CDR1 is KGHSH and CDR2 is LQKENI. Trimming stripped 4 bases from V and 2 bases from J, with 11 bases between. The CDR3 covers 14 residues. Written as DNA, the CDR3 is TGTGCCAGCTCACGACAGCGCGGTAACACTGAAGCTTTCTTT. It is translated as CASSRQRGNTEAFF.

The chain recombines TRBV27 with TRBJ1-2, with TRBD1 matching 11 bases. V was pared by 7 bases and J by 8 bases, with 12 bases of the junction left unmatched. The CDR3 is made up of 15 amino acids. CDR1 and CDR2 (germline): MNHEY, SMNVEV (reference sequence). CDR3 in DNA: TGTGCCAGCACCCCTCACGGACAGGGGGCGCGGGGCTACACCTTC. Encoded protein: CASTPHGQGARGYTF.

This clone was seen a few times. V is TRBV5-1 and J is TRBJ2-3; no definite D call. The V gene lost 2 bases and the J gene lost 5 bases, with 12 bases spanning the gap. Germline V gene lookup returns CDR1 SGHRS and CDR2 YFSETQ. CDR3 length: 14 residues. Here the CDR3 DNA reads TGCGCCAGCAGCTTTATGAGGTCGGGAGATACGCAGTATTTT. It specifies CASSFMRSGDTQYF.

CDR3 amino acids: CASSWGVAGGSWDEQYF. The CDR3 DNA sequence: TGCGCCAGCAGCTGGGGGGTGGCGGGGGGTTCCTGGGACGAGCAGTACTTC. This rearrangement joins TRBV5-1 to TRBJ2-7; TRBD2 matches at 8 bases. The V gene's germline CDR1 is SGHRS and CDR2 YFSETQ. The ends lost 3 bases at V and 5 bases at J; junction bases unmatched: 16. There are 17 residues in the CDR3. Combining the CDR3 with reference TRBV5-1 and TRBJ2-7 gives the whole variable domain KAGVTQTPRYLIKTRGQQVTLSCSPISGHRSVSWYQQTPGQGLQFLFEYFSETQRNKGNFPGRFSGRQFSNSRSEMNVSTLELGDSALYLCASSWGVAGGSWDEQYFGPGTRLTVT.

This clone was detected a few times. The CDR3 loop is CASSQDLAGDRFPGELFF. In DNA form, the CDR3 reads TGCGCCAGCAGCCAAGATTTAGCCGGAGACAGGTTCCCCGGGGAGCTGTTTTTT. This chain uses TRBV4-3 with TRBJ2-2; the D gene is possibly TRBD1 (6 bases). Germline V gene data show CDR1 as LGHNA and CDR2 as YSLEER. The CDR3 is made up of 18 amino acids. The ends were cut back, 0 bases at V and 6 bases at J, with 20 bases in the middle.

The gene calls are TRBV9 and TRBJ1-2, with 8 bases aligning to TRBD1. V gave up 4 bases and J gave up 0 bases; unmatched junction bases: 5. The germline CDR1 and CDR2 sequences are SGDLS and YYNGEE. The CDR3 consists of 15 residues. In DNA form, the CDR3 reads TGTGCCAGCAGCCCTACAGGGGGGCCTAACTATGGCTACACCTTC. Translating it yields CASSPTGGPNYGYTF.

This sequence joins TRBV18 and TRBJ1-3; 7 nucleotides line up with TRBD1. The CDR3 spans 14 residues. V lost 4 bases to trimming and J lost 3 bases; unmatched junction nucleotides: 3. CDR1 KGHSH and CDR2 LQKENI come from the germline V gene. CDR3: CASSRDRVGNTIYF. The DNA of the CDR3 is TGTGCCAGCTCACGCGACAGGGTTGGAAACACCATATATTTT.

The chain combines TRBV13 with TRBJ2-3; 10 bases fit TRBD2. The V segment lost 2 bases and the J segment 1 base; nucleotides outside the gene matches: 0. Per the germline V gene, CDR1 is PRHDT and CDR2 is FYEKMQ (reference sequence). This CDR3 region has 15 residues. CDR3 sequence (DNA): TGTGCCAGCAGCTTAACTAGCGGGGGCACAGATACGCAGTATTTT. This translates into CASSLTSGGTDTQYF.

The chain couples TRBV7-8 to TRBJ1-5; TRBD1 agrees at 7 bases. The V and J ends lost 3 bases and 1 base, in that order; junction bases with no gene match: 0. The germline gives CDR1 SGHVS, CDR2 FQNEAQ. The CDR3 consists of 14 residues. For the CDR3, the DNA is TGTGCCAGCAGCTTGACAGGGAGCAATCAGCCCCAGCATTTT. Translation: CASSLTGSNQPQHF. Filled out from reference TRBV7-8 and TRBJ1-5, the complete variable domain reads GAGVSQSPRYKVAKRGQDVALRCDPISGHVSLFWYQQALGQGPEFLTYFQNEAQLDKSGLPSDRFFAERPEGSVSTLKIQRTQQEDSAVYLCASSLTGSNQPQHFGDGTRLSIL.

The genes are TRBV28 and TRBJ1-2, with TRBD1 matching over 7 bases. CDR1 MDHEN and CDR2 SYDVKM come from the germline V gene. CDR3 size: 13 residues. Trimming cost V 6 bases and J 3 bases; bases outside gene matches: 4. The CDR3 bases are TGTGCCAGCAGAGAGGGGGCTGACTATGGCTACACCTTC. Protein sequence: CASREGADYGYTF.

The chain is built from TRBV5-1 and TRBJ2-3; 8 bases map to TRBD2. Per the germline V gene, CDR1 is SGHRS and CDR2 is YFSETQ. V trimming: 2 bases; J trimming: 0 bases; junction bases outside the gene matches: 5. The CDR3 sequence is 16 residues long. CDR3 sequence: CASSFGGGGSTDTQYF. The CDR3, as DNA: TGCGCCAGCAGCTTTGGGGGCGGGGGGAGCACAGATACGCAGTATTTT.

This chain connects TRBV9 to TRBJ1-5, with D maybe TRBD1 (5 bases). This CDR3 contains 14 residues. The germline V gene encodes CDR1 SGDLS and CDR2 YYNGEE. The V gene lost 0 bases and the J gene lost 3 bases, with 7 bases spanning the gap. This CDR3 is CASSVGGNNQPQHF. Here the CDR3 DNA reads TGTGCCAGCAGCGTAGGGGGCAACAATCAGCCCCAGCATTTT.

The chain joins TRBV18 to TRBJ2-7, with D perhaps TRBD1 (6 bases). The germline V and J ends were trimmed by 6 bases and 5 bases, with 14 bases remaining between them. The CDR3 consists of 13 residues. Germline CDR1 is KGHSH and CDR2 is LQKENI. The CDR3 sequence is CASSPDRTHEQYF. CDR3 coding DNA: TGTGCCAGCTCGCCAGACAGGACTCACGAGCAGTACTTC.

This clone was seen just once. The V gene is TRBV7-2, the J gene TRBJ1-1; no reliable D call. In germline, CDR1 is SGHTA, CDR2 FQGNSA. Trimming took 8 bases from V and 0 from J, leaving 13 bases between them. The CDR3 is made up of 14 amino acids. The CDR3 here is CASRRELMNTEAFF. CDR3 DNA: TGTGCCAGCCGACGGGAGCTTATGAACACTGAAGCTTTCTTT.

The rearrangement joins TRBV19 to TRBJ1-1; possibly TRBD1 for D (5 bases). Trimming removed 5 bases at V and 11 bases at J, with 21 bases between. CDR3 size: 14 residues. Germline CDR1 is LNHDA and CDR2 is SQIVND (reference sequence). CDR3 nucleotide sequence: TGTGCCAGTAGTCCGGGCCCCGCAGGGTTAGGTGCTTTCTTT. Protein sequence: CASSPGPAGLGAFF.

This clone was found a few times. The chain recombines TRBV7-2 with TRBJ1-2; a weak D match, TRBD1 (5 bases). Germline CDR1 reads SGHTA; CDR2 reads FQGNSA. Trimming removed 5 bases from V and 2 bases from J, with 9 bases in between. The CDR3 covers 13 residues. CDR3 in amino acids: CASSAGLNYGYTF. CDR3 in DNA: TGTGCCAGCAGCGCGGGACTAAACTATGGCTACACCTTC.

This sequence joins TRBV29-1 and TRBJ1-1; D unresolved. The CDR3 spans 13 residues. Trimming removed 4 bases at V and 4 bases at J, with 13 bases between. Looked up from germline, CDR1 is SQVTM and CDR2 is ANQGSEA. CDR3 in amino acids: CSVGSTSGTEAFF. CDR3 in DNA: TGCAGCGTTGGCAGTACCTCAGGCACTGAAGCTTTCTTT.

The chain links TRBV10-3 to TRBJ2-3; 7 bases match TRBD2. CDR1 ENHRY and CDR2 SYGVKD come from the germline V gene. There are 13 residues in the CDR3. Germline trimming cut 5 bases from V and 5 bases from J; bases unmatched to any gene: 4. The CDR3 region has the DNA TGTGCCATCAGTCTGACTAGCCAAGATACGCAGTATTTT. Encoded protein: CAISLTSQDTQYF.

The chain has TRBV5-6 and TRBJ2-3, with TRBD2 as a possible D gene (6 bases). The germline V gene encodes CDR1 SGHDT and CDR2 YYEEEE. This CDR3 has 15 residues. Trimming took 3 bases from V and 5 from J, leaving 16 bases between them. DNA of the CDR3: TGTGCCAGCAGCTCCCTGGGGGGAACGGGAGATACGCAGTATTTT. Its translation: CASSSLGGTGDTQYF.

J is TRBJ2-7 and V is TRBV5-1, with TRBD1 matching over 8 bases. The J segment lost 2 bases and the V segment lost 4 bases, leaving 2 bases of the junction unmatched. Germline V lookup: CDR1 SGHRS, CDR2 YFSETQ. The CDR3 loop spans 13 amino acids. The CDR3 is CASSPDRAYEQYF. The CDR3 DNA follows: TGCGCCAGCAGCCCGGACAGGGCCTACGAGCAGTACTTC.

The rearrangement uses TRBV5-4 and TRBJ1-2; D is uncertain. The V end was cut by 0 bases, the J end by 5 bases, with 5 bases between. CDR1 and CDR2 from the germline V gene are SGHNT and YYREEE (reference sequence). There are 12 residues in the CDR3. As DNA, the CDR3 is TGTGCCAGCAGCTTGGTGGAGTATGGCTACACCTTC. This gives the protein CASSLVEYGYTF.

The chain couples TRBV7-2 to TRBJ2-5, with D tentatively TRBD2 (6 bases). The CDR3 is 13 residues long. The germline CDR1 and CDR2 sequences are SGHTA and FQGNSA. Deletions cut 2 bases from V and 4 bases from J, with 8 bases between. CDR3 nucleotide sequence: TGTGCCAGCAGCTTATCGCGGGGAGAGACCCAGTACTTC. Its translation: CASSLSRGETQYF.